This T cell receptor (beta chain) was captured in a study of identical twins. This clonotype was observed a handful of times. Its antigen is undetermined. General study points: The study based its conclusions on cross-sectional statistical analysis and did not follow the same donors.

One entry per CDR3 protein results from TCRdb running MiXCR on the 5' RACE reads. The sample consists of approximately 590,000 distinct CDR3 sequences, 9% to 10% of them appearing once. Trimming removed 4 bases from V and 8 bases from J, with 9 bases in between. The germline gives CDR1 SGHVS, CDR2 FNYEAQ. The CDR3 contains 13 residues. These sequences were also reported in another study, on yellow fever vaccine responses in identical twins. That report adds: Reported findings indicate that twins' vaccine T cell responses seemed partially convergent, partially personalized.

The chain carries TRBV7-6 and TRBJ1-6; D is uncertain. The receptor was isolated from a woman between 18 and 29 years old in good health. The specimen was PBMCs. This CDR3 is CASSSRSDSPLHF. The CDR3 nucleotides read TGTGCCAGCAGCTCCCGTTCTGATTCACCCCTCCACTTT.